This T cell receptor beta chain was observed in a study of blood T cells in healthy people across ages. Study results and limitations: Unsorted PBMCs blocked a conclusive comparison of naive and antigen-experienced cells.

This CDR3 has 15 amino acids. Germline values: CDR1 MGHRA, CDR2 YSYEKL. With V trimmed by 1 base and J by 7 bases, 4 bases remained unmatched. Sample-barcoded 5' priming and a J-beta primer mix drove a second PCR of 7 to 11 cycles. TCRdb independently ran MiXCR on the 5' RACE reads; one entry per CDR3 protein. The table includes some 930,000 distinct CDR3 sequences, about 28% detected once. Concerning this clonotype itself: Its antigen is currently unknown.

The same sample was also used in a study of T cells of mothers and their children.

The chain uses TRBV4-1 and TRBJ2-1; 10 nucleotides agree with TRBD2. Sequenced input: blood. The receptor comes from a woman between 40 and 50 years old in good health. CDR3 protein: CASSQGSGGLNEQFF. DNA for the CDR3: TGCGCCAGCAGCCAAGGTAGCGGGGGGTTGAATGAGCAGTTCTTC.